This T cell receptor beta chain was captured in a study of cytomegalovirus exposure and HLA in healthy donors. Overall study results and limits: The study labeled 180 or so TCR beta chains cytomegalovirus-associated. In a later analysis, an Asian-associated ancestry cluster reportedly showed fewer N-insertions than the roughly 650-donor mean. A later analysis, which compared TCR beta chains of equal frequency, found the HLA-associated ones more clonally expanded. HLA alleles were associated with 15,000 to 20,000 TCR beta sequences in a later analysis at 0.05 false discovery rate.

Concerning this clone itself: Its antigen is currently unknown.

The PCR was carried out with 60 Vbeta primers and 13 Jbeta primers. The table came from immunoSEQ multiplex PCR; TCRdb's copy has only in-frame clones and leaves some out. The sample carries roughly 99,000 clones, about 74% recorded once. There are 15 residues in the CDR3. The V end was cut by 5 bases, the J end by 0 bases, with 13 bases between. Per the germline V gene, CDR1 is SNHLY and CDR2 is FYNNEI. J is TRBJ2-5 and V is TRBV2; D remains ambiguous. The sample comprised PBMCs. This TCR came from a male donor in good health and CMV-seronegative. The CDR3 DNA reads as TGTGCCAGCAGTTTCGAGCTCGGGTACCAAGAGACCCAGTACTTC. This sequence encodes CASSFELGYQETQYF. Filled out from reference TRBV2 and TRBJ2-5, the complete variable domain reads EPEVTQTPSHQVTQMGQEVILRCVPISNHLYFYWYRQILGQKVEFLVSFYNNEISEKSEIFDDQFSVERPDGSNFTLKIRSTKLEDSAMYFCASSFELGYQETQYFGPGTRLLVL.